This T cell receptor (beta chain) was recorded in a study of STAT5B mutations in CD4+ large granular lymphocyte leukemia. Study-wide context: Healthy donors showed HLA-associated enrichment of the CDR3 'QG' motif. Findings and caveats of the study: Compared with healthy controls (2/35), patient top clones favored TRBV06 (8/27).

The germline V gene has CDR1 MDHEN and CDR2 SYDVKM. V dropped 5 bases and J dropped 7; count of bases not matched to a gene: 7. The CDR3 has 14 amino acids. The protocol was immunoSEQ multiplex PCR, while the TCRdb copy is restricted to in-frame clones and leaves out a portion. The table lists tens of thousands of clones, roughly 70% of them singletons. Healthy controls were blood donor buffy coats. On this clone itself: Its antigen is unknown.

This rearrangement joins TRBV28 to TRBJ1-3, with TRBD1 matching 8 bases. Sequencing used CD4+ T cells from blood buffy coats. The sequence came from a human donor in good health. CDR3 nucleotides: TGTGCCAGCAGTCAGAGGACAGGGTGGAACACCATATATTTT. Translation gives CASSQRTGWNTIYF. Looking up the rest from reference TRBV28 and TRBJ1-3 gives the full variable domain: DVKVTQSSRYLVKRTGEKVFLECVQDMDHENMFWYRQDPGLGLRLIYFSYDVKMKEKGDIPEGYSVSREKKERFSLILESASTNQTSMYLCASSQRTGWNTIYFGEGSWLTVV.